A single sample gave rise to the 32 T cell receptor beta chains below, sequenced in a study of shared clonotypes between healthy human individuals (dated by TCRdb to the early 2020s). The library was obtained by the immunoSEQ multiplex PCR assay. The clones in this table, taken by TCRdb from immuneACCESS, are in-frame only. Not every clone is retained; where verified, under half of the shortfall comes from an unresolved V gene, and the cause of the rest is unknown. The sample profile shows around 1 million clones; around 80% of them were found once. Jointly, the top ten make up about 1.5% of the sample. The sample consisted of memory CD4+ T cells sorted from blood. The sample's cell subset or site label is to be understood as: CD45RA-negative fraction. These receptors were collected from a man aged 18 to 35 in good health.

In DNA, the CDR3 is TGTGCCAGCGCCATAGGGGCCCTTGGCGAAAAACTGTTTTTT. Amino acids: CASAIGALGEKLFF. The chain employs TRBV25-1 and TRBJ1-4; the D gene is possibly TRBD1 (5 bases). This CDR3 has 14 amino acids. V was clipped by 8 bases and J by 8 bases, with 18 bases between them. Germline V gene sequence: CDR1 MGHDK, CDR2 SYGVNS.

The V gene is TRBV6-1, the J gene TRBJ1-2, with TRBD1 as a possible D gene (6 bases). Germline V gene sequence: CDR1 MNHNS, CDR2 SASEGT. With 4 bases removed from V and 4 bases from J, the gap between germline ends came to 16 bases. The CDR3 spans 15 residues. CDR3 sequence reads: CASSGSLIQGYGYTF. The CDR3 DNA follows: TGTGCCAGCAGTGGTTCGTTGATACAGGGCTATGGCTACACCTTC.

The chain carries TRBV19 and TRBJ2-7; maybe TRBD2 (5 bases). The germline gives CDR1 LNHDA, CDR2 SQIVND (reference sequence). V lost 7 bases and J lost 0, with 13 bases in between. This CDR3 is built from 14 residues. The CDR3 here is CASTPGKSSYEQYF. In nucleotides, the CDR3 is TGTGCCAGTACCCCGGGAAAAAGCTCCTACGAGCAGTACTTC.

This clone has a handful of counts. The gene calls are TRBV30 and TRBJ2-3; TRBD1 matches at 8 bases. With V trimmed by 3 bases and J by 5 bases, 7 bases remained unmatched. Germline V gene sequence: CDR1 GTSNPN, CDR2 SVGIG (reference sequence). The CDR3 totals 14 residues. In nucleotides, the CDR3 is TGTGCCTGGAGCGGGGACAGGCGGGGAGATACGCAGTATTTT. This sequence encodes CAWSGDRRGDTQYF.

The rearrangement joins TRBV29-1 to TRBJ2-2; 8 bases are a match to TRBD1. Germline V gene data show CDR1 as SQVTM and CDR2 as ANQGSEA. The CDR3 runs to 14 residues. Trimming cost V 7 bases and J 1 base; bases outside gene matches: 5. The CDR3 sequence: CSAKGTGNTGELFF. DNA for the CDR3: TGCAGCGCAAAAGGGACAGGGAACACCGGGGAGCTGTTTTTT.

The chain is built from TRBV9 and TRBJ1-1; D perhaps matches TRBD1 (6 bases). Germline V gene sequence: CDR1 SGDLS, CDR2 YYNGEE. The CDR3 has 14 residues. V was clipped by 3 bases and J by 5 bases, with 14 bases between them. This chain's CDR3 is CASSAQGDRTEAFF. CDR3 nucleotide sequence: TGTGCCAGCAGCGCACAGGGCGATCGGACTGAAGCTTTCTTT.

The V call is TRBV19, the J call TRBJ2-2, with D possibly being TRBD1 (5 bases). Germline V gives CDR1 LNHDA, CDR2 SQIVND (reference sequence). V was shortened by 6 bases and J by 2 bases, with 16 bases between the two germline ends. The CDR3 has 16 amino acids. The CDR3 here is CASRGRVQQNTGELFF. As DNA, the CDR3 is TGTGCCAGTAGGGGCAGGGTCCAACAAAACACCGGGGAGCTGTTTTTT. The whole variable domain, remainder taken from reference TRBV19 and TRBJ2-2, is DGGITQSPKYLFRKEGQNVTLSCEQNLNHDAMYWYRQDPGQGLRLIYYSQIVNDFQKGDIAEGYSVSREKKESFPLTVTSAQKNPTAFYLCASRGRVQQNTGELFFGEGSRLTVL.

V gene TRBV19 combines with J gene TRBJ2-7, with TRBD2 matching over 8 bases. CDR1 is LNHDA and CDR2 is SQIVND in the germline V gene (reference sequence). V dropped 1 base and J dropped 0; count of bases not matched to a gene: 2. CDR3 length: 15 amino acids. The CDR3: CASSIALAGSYEQYF. CDR3 coding DNA: TGTGCCAGTAGTATAGCTCTAGCGGGCTCCTACGAGCAGTACTTC.

This chain uses TRBV7-6 with TRBJ2-2; TRBD2 agrees at 9 bases. CDR1 is SGHVS and CDR2 is FNYEAQ in the germline V gene. Unmatched junction bases numbered 7, after V lost 0 bases and J lost 5 bases. The CDR3 runs to 17 residues. The CDR3 DNA sequence: TGTGCCAGCAGCTTAGCGGGGCTAGCGGGGCCGACCGGGGAGCTGTTTTTT. Encoded protein: CASSLAGLAGPTGELFF.

This clone was counted a few times. The V gene is TRBV15, the J gene TRBJ1-4; D remains ambiguous. V was trimmed by 0 bases and J by 0 bases, leaving 8 bases between them. Germline CDR1 reads LNHNV; CDR2 reads YYDKDF (reference sequence). The CDR3 totals 16 residues. This CDR3 reads CATSRDVWSTNEKLFF. The CDR3 coding sequence is TGTGCCACCAGCAGAGATGTATGGTCAACTAATGAAAAACTGTTTTTT.

This clone was counted a few times. The chain employs TRBV20-1 and TRBJ1-1; 8 bases map to TRBD1. The CDR3 has 9 residues. Trimming at V came to 7 bases and at J to 10 bases, leaving 2 bases not matched to a gene. Per germline, CDR1 DFQATT and CDR2 SNEGSKA (reference sequence). CDR3 loop: CSDRGGAFF. CDR3 coding DNA: TGCAGTGACAGGGGGGGAGCTTTCTTT.

This sequence joins TRBV2 and TRBJ2-3, with TRBD2 as a possible D gene (6 bases). With 6 bases removed from V and 4 bases from J, the gap between germline ends came to 8 bases. CDR3 length equals 12 residues. Per the germline V gene, CDR1 is SNHLY and CDR2 is FYNNEI. DNA of the CDR3: TGTGCCAGCAGCAGACTAGCAGATACGCAGTATTTT. Protein product: CASSRLADTQYF.

The chain recombines TRBV5-8 with TRBJ1-1; no clear D. Germline loops: CDR1 SGHTS, CDR2 YDEGEE. V lost 2 bases and J 1 base, leaving 18 bases between the germline ends. The CDR3 length is 17 residues. CDR3 coding DNA: TGTGCCAGCAGCTTCGCCCCGGGAGCTGGAGGGAACACTGAAGCTTTCTTT. It is translated as CASSFAPGAGGNTEAFF.

Comment on this clone: At the DNA level, this CDR3 is encoded by other sequences in the same sample as well. V is TRBV7-2 and J is TRBJ2-5; 7 bases are a match to TRBD1. The CDR3 length is 13 residues. Germline loops: CDR1 SGHTA, CDR2 FQGNSA. With 5 bases clipped from V and 2 bases from J, the junction kept 2 bases outside the gene matches. The CDR3 DNA follows: TGTGCCAGCAGCAGGGGACAGCAAGAGACCCAGTACTTC. This translates into CASSRGQQETQYF.

The chain links TRBV6-5 to TRBJ2-7, with unresolved D. Germline-derived CDR1 and CDR2 are MNHEY and SVGAGI. The CDR3 is made up of 14 amino acids. With 6 bases removed from V and 2 bases from J, the gap between germline ends came to 14 bases. The CDR3 nucleotides read TGTGCCAGCAGCCCTCTGACGGATGCCTACGAGCAGTACTTC. This translates into CASSPLTDAYEQYF.

The chain couples TRBV29-1 to TRBJ1-1; the D is unclear. The CDR3 has 12 amino acids. Germline CDR1 is SQVTM and CDR2 is ANQGSEA. Trimming stripped 4 bases from V and 4 bases from J, with 10 bases between. The CDR3 protein is CSVAQQATEAFF. DNA of the CDR3: TGCAGCGTTGCTCAGCAGGCCACTGAAGCTTTCTTT. The variable domain in full, completed from reference TRBV29-1 and TRBJ1-1, reads SAVISQKPSRDICQRGTSLTIQCQVDSQVTMMFWYRQQPGQSLTLIATANQGSEATYESGFVIDKFPISRPNLTFSTLTVSNMSPEDSSIYLCSVAQQATEAFFGQGTRLTVV.

This chain links TRBV5-4 with TRBJ1-5; 7 positions match TRBD1. This CDR3 is 13 amino acids long. Germline V lookup: CDR1 SGHNT, CDR2 YYREEE (reference sequence). The V segment lost 4 bases and the J segment 6 bases; nucleotides outside the gene matches: 4. The CDR3: CASSTDRAQPQHF. The CDR3 DNA reads as TGTGCCAGCAGCACCGACAGGGCTCAGCCCCAGCATTTT.

The chain employs TRBV7-6 and TRBJ2-1; 11 nucleotides line up with TRBD2. The CDR3 is made up of 16 amino acids. V shed 4 bases and J 9 bases; nucleotides not matched to a gene: 11. The germline V gene encodes CDR1 SGHVS and CDR2 FNYEAQ. The CDR3 protein is CASSSSVASGRTEQFF. CDR3 coding DNA: TGTGCCAGCAGCTCCTCCGTGGCTAGCGGGAGGACTGAGCAGTTCTTC.

The J gene is TRBJ2-5, the V gene TRBV9, with D possibly TRBD2 on 5 matching bases. CDR3 length: 15 amino acids. CDR1 and CDR2 (germline): SGDLS, YYNGEE. The V end was cut by 0 bases, the J end by 1 base, with 10 bases between. Written as DNA, the CDR3 is TGTGCCAGCAGCGTAGACGACTACCGCCAAGAGACCCAGTACTTC. This codes for CASSVDDYRQETQYF.

V gene TRBV2 combines with J gene TRBJ2-5; possibly TRBD1 or TRBD2 for D (5 bases each). Germline assignment: CDR1 SNHLY and CDR2 FYNNEI. The V gene lost 6 bases and the J gene lost 1 base, with 12 bases spanning the gap. CDR3 size: 14 residues. In DNA form, the CDR3 reads TGTGCCAGCAGCCTCCGGGACGGCCAAGAGACCCAGTACTTC. Translating gives CASSLRDGQETQYF.

The CDR3 bases are TGCAGTTTGAGGGGGAACACTGAAGCTTTCTTT. Encoded protein: CSLRGNTEAFF. V usage is TRBV20-1 and J usage is TRBJ1-1; D might be TRBD1 (5 bases). The length of the CDR3 is 11 residues. Germline V gene data show CDR1 as DFQATT and CDR2 as SNEGSKA (reference sequence). Trimming shortened V by 8 bases and J by 1 base, and 8 bases separated the two germline ends.

The chain carries TRBV5-8 and TRBJ2-2; D is tentatively TRBD1 or TRBD2 (6 bases each). This CDR3 is 15 amino acids long. Trimming cost V 6 bases and J 4 bases, with 16 bases left between them. CDR1 and CDR2 from the germline V gene are SGHTS and YDEGEE. CDR3 protein: CASTMGGRATGELFF. The CDR3 DNA follows: TGTGCCAGCACCATGGGGGGCAGGGCCACCGGGGAGCTGTTTTTT.

Note on this clone: A much larger clone sits a single nucleotide away, making a read error possible. J is TRBJ2-7 and V is TRBV6-5; D gene unclear. The CDR3 length is 13 residues. Germline CDR1 reads MNHEY; CDR2 reads SVGAGI. CDR3 coding DNA: TGTGACAGCAGTTACTCGAGCAGCTACGAGCAGTACTTC. Protein product: CDSSYSSSYEQYF.

The J gene is TRBJ1-2, the V gene TRBV2, with 8 positions matching TRBD1. This CDR3 comprises 13 residues. Germline V lookup: CDR1 SNHLY, CDR2 FYNNEI. The ends lost 4 bases at V and 2 bases at J; junction bases unmatched: 0. Here the CDR3 DNA reads TGTGCCAGCAGTGGGACAGGGAACTATGGCTACACCTTC. Protein sequence: CASSGTGNYGYTF.

V usage is TRBV2 and J usage is TRBJ1-1; D gene uncertain. The germline V and J ends were trimmed by 2 bases and 4 bases, with 11 bases remaining between them. The germline V gene has CDR1 SNHLY and CDR2 FYNNEI. The CDR3 is 14 amino acids. The CDR3 reads CASSEKASGTEAFF. For the CDR3, the DNA is TGTGCCAGCAGTGAAAAGGCTTCGGGCACTGAAGCTTTCTTT.

CDR3 residues: CAWAPDRGYGYTF. In nucleotides, the CDR3 is TGTGCCTGGGCCCCCGACAGGGGCTATGGCTACACCTTC. The rearrangement joins TRBV30 to TRBJ1-2; 8 positions match TRBD1. V lost 5 bases and J lost 4; bases outside the gene matches: 6. The CDR3 length is 13 residues. Per the germline V gene, CDR1 is GTSNPN and CDR2 is SVGIG (reference sequence).

This chain connects TRBV23-1 to TRBJ1-4; D is perhaps TRBD1 (6 bases). TRBV23-1 is known as an ORF, though its function is uncertain. The CDR3 loop spans 16 amino acids. Trimming removed 3 bases at V and 4 bases at J, with 15 bases between. The CDR3 sequence is CASSHIGRGVNEKLFF. The DNA for the CDR3 is TGCGCCAGCAGTCACATAGGGAGGGGGGTTAATGAAAAACTGTTTTTT.

Regarding this clone: A read error may be the cause here, since a much bigger clone is one base away. The rearrangement uses TRBV6-5 and TRBJ2-5, with D possibly TRBD2 on 6 matching bases. The CDR3 covers 15 residues. Trimming removed 2 bases from V and 1 base from J, with 11 bases in between. The germline V gene encodes CDR1 MNHEY and CDR2 SVGAGI. CDR3 DNA sequence: TGTGCCAGCAGTTACGGGGACGGGAGCCAAGAGACCCAGTACTTC. This encodes CASSYGDGSQETQYF.

V usage is TRBV7-6 and J usage is TRBJ1-4, with 8 bases that match TRBD1. There are 14 residues in the CDR3. The V and J ends lost 6 bases and 9 bases, in that order; junction bases with no gene match: 9. Looked up from germline, CDR1 is SGHVS and CDR2 is FNYEAQ. The CDR3, as DNA: TGTGCCAGCAGAGAGACAGGGGCGGGTAAAAAACTGTTTTTT. Its protein product is CASRETGAGKKLFF.

This chain uses TRBV7-3 with TRBJ2-5, with D possibly matching TRBD1 (6 bases). Germline lookup yields CDR1 SGHTA and CDR2 FQGTGA. The V gene lost 5 bases and the J gene lost 4 bases, with 11 bases spanning the gap. This CDR3 is 13 amino acids long. The DNA of the CDR3 is TGTGCCAGCAGCCATACAGGGTCAGAGACCCAGTACTTC. Its translation: CASSHTGSETQYF.

Points on this clone: Other DNA sequences in the sample encode the same CDR3. V gene TRBV11-2 combines with J gene TRBJ2-5; 12 nucleotides line up with TRBD2. Germline assignment: CDR1 SGHAT and CDR2 FQNNGV. J lost 4 bases, V lost 1 base, and 4 bases had no gene match. The CDR3 runs 16 residues. This CDR3 reads CASSLGGLAGRETQYF. The CDR3 DNA reads as TGTGCCAGCAGCTTAGGGGGACTAGCGGGTAGAGAGACCCAGTACTTC. The variable domain in full, with the rest retrieved from reference TRBV11-2 and TRBJ2-5, is EAGVAQSPRYKIIEKRQSVAFWCNPISGHATLYWYQQILGQGPKLLIQFQNNGVVDDSQLPKDRFSAERLKGVDSTLKIQPAKLEDSAVYLCASSLGGLAGRETQYFGPGTRLLVL.

The gene calls are TRBV2 and TRBJ1-3; 7 nucleotides agree with TRBD1. The CDR3 contains 17 residues. The V segment lost 2 bases and the J segment 0 bases; nucleotides outside the gene matches: 7. Germline V gives CDR1 SNHLY, CDR2 FYNNEI. This CDR3 reads CASSEWGGGFSGNTIYF. In DNA form, the CDR3 reads TGTGCCAGCAGTGAATGGGGAGGGGGCTTCTCTGGAAACACCATATATTTT.